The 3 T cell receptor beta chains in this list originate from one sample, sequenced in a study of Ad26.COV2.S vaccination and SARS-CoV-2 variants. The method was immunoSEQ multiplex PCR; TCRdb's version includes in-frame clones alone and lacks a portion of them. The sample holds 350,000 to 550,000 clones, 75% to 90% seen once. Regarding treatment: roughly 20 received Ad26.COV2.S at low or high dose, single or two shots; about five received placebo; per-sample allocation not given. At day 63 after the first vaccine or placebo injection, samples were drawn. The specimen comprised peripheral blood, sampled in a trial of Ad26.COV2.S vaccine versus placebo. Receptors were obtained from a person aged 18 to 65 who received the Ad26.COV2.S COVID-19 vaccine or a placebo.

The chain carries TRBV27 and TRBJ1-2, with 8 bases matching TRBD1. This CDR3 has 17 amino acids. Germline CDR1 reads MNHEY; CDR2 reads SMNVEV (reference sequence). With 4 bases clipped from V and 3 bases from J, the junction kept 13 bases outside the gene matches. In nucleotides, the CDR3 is TGTGCCAGCAGTTGGGGAATCGGACAGGGACTCTACTATGGCTACACCTTC. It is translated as CASSWGIGQGLYYGYTF.

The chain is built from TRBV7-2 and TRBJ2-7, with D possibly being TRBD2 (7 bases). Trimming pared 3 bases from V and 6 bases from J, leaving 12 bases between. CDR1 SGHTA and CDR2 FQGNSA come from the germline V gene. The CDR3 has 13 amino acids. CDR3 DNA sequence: TGTGCCAGCAGCTTCAACAGGGAGGGCGAGCAGTACGTC. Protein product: CASSFNREGEQYV.

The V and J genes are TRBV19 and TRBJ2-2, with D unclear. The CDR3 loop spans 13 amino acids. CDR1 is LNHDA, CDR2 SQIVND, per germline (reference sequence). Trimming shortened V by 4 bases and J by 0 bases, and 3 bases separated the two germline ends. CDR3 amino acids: CASSRSNTGELFF. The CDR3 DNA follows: TGTGCCAGTAGTAGATCGAACACCGGGGAGCTGTTTTTT.